Here is one TCR beta chain with its context. Donors had no recently reported acute infections or vaccinations and were HIV-negative. Per the germline V gene, CDR1 is SGHTA and CDR2 is FQGTGA. V trimming: 2 bases; J trimming: 5 bases; junction bases outside the gene matches: 8. The CDR3 is 16 amino acids. The data belong to a study of shared clonotypes between healthy human individuals. Sequencing was performed on unsorted PBMC DNA using ten immunoSEQ deep assay plates. As handled by the study authors: ImmunoSEQ output lacked quality scores and full-length reads, limiting matched filtering. Generated by immunoSEQ multiplex PCR, the TCRdb table keeps only in-frame clones and is missing some. V, J and clone size derive from that table, while D and trimming were established from the DNA sequence. The top ten hold around 12% of the sample, which has around 440,000 clones, 70% to 80% seen once.

The chain combines TRBV7-3 with TRBJ2-1; 8 nucleotides agree with TRBD2. What was sequenced was PBMCs. This TCR came from a woman between 35 and 50 years old in good health. Some clones in this sample may be carry-over from other donors' samples. CDR3 in DNA: TGTGCCAGCAGCTTATTTGCTAGCGGGTCGAACAATGAGCAGTTCTTC. It translates to CASSLFASGSNNEQFF. The entire variable domain, with the rest obtained from reference TRBV7-3 and TRBJ2-1, is as follows: GAGVSQTPSNKVTEKGKYVELRCDPISGHTALYWYRQSLGQGPEFLIYFQGTGAADDSGLPNDRFFAVRPEGSVSTLKIQRTERGDSAVYLCASSLFASGSNNEQFFGPGTRLTVL.